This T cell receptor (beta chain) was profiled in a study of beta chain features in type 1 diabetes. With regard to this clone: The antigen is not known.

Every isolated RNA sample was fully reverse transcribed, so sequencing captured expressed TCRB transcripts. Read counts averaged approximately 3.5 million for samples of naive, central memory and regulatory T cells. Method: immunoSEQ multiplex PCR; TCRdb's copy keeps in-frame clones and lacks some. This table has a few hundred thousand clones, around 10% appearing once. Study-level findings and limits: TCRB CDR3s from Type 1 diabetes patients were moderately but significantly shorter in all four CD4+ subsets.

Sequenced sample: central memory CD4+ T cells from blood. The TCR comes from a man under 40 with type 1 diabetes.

The CDR3, as DNA: TGTGCCAGCAGCCGGGGGACAGCATTGATCTCCTACGAGCAGTACTTC. Encoded protein: CASSRGTALISYEQYF. This sequence joins TRBV4-2 and TRBJ2-7, with 7 bases fitting TRBD1. Germline CDR1 LGHNA, CDR2 YNFKEQ. Unmatched junction bases numbered 9, after V lost 4 bases and J lost 0 bases. The CDR3 is 16 residues long.